Listed below are T cell receptor beta chains from one sample, sequenced in a study of vaccination and CD4 T cells after COVID-19. No antigen has been assigned to these receptors. TCRdb called the PCR reads again in MiXCR, with one record for every CDR3 protein. The table shows 3,000 to 5,000 distinct CDR3 sequences, with about 19% occurring only once. The sequencing input was CD4+ T cells from blood, cultured in vitro. The receptor source for this set is a human donor who had recovered from COVID-19. CDR3s leave out the opening cysteine and the closing phenylalanine or tryptophan.

>TRBJ2-5|TRBV20-1
SAGQGGRRETQY
>TRBJ1-1|TRBV6-5
ASSSRGVNTEAF
>TRBJ2-7|TRBV6-1
ASSVGAQSEQY
>TRBJ1-1|TRBV20-1
SAPGQGINTEAF
>TRBJ2-2|TRBV19
ASSINEAVTGELF
>TRBJ2-3|TRBV5-1
ASSPTPNRAGTDTQY
>TRBJ1-5|TRBV19
ASTTGPRQPQH
>TRBJ2-2|TRBV5-1
ASSLDREVGELF
>TRBJ1-2|TRBV18
ASSPREFTYGYT
>TRBJ1-1|TRBV6-2/TRBV6-3
ASRAGDLNTEAF
>TRBJ1-6|TRBV30
AWSVGQTNSPLH
>TRBJ1-2|TRBV27
ASSYNGRTGASYT
>TRBJ1-6|TRBV10-3
AISDGGRQSSSLH
>TRBJ1-1|TRBV6-2/TRBV6-3
AIQDRGGTEAF
>TRBJ1-1|TRBV12-3/TRBV12-4
ASSSTFEVNTEAF
>TRBJ1-6|TRBV2
ASSLGGTSVGSPLH
>TRBJ1-6|TRBV12-3/TRBV12-4
ASHSGQFNSPLH
>TRBJ1-3|TRBV7-3
ASSPGQLFSGNTIY
>TRBJ2-2|TRBV6-4
ASKTGELF
>TRBJ1-1|TRBV5-1
ASRRETEAF
>TRBJ1-2|TRBV6-1
ASSPLPTPDGYT
>TRBJ2-5|TRBV10-3
ATSLKETQY
>TRBJ2-3|TRBV2
ASTSDGVVQGTQY
>TRBJ1-2|TRBV6-1
ASTPMLETPNYGYT
>TRBJ2-7|TRBV4-2
ASHLTTGGYVTEQY
>TRBJ2-7|TRBV19
ASSSTGQGYYEQY
>TRBJ1-3|TRBV20-1
SAGDRNSGNTIY
>TRBJ2-5|TRBV6-1
ATLRQGWETQY